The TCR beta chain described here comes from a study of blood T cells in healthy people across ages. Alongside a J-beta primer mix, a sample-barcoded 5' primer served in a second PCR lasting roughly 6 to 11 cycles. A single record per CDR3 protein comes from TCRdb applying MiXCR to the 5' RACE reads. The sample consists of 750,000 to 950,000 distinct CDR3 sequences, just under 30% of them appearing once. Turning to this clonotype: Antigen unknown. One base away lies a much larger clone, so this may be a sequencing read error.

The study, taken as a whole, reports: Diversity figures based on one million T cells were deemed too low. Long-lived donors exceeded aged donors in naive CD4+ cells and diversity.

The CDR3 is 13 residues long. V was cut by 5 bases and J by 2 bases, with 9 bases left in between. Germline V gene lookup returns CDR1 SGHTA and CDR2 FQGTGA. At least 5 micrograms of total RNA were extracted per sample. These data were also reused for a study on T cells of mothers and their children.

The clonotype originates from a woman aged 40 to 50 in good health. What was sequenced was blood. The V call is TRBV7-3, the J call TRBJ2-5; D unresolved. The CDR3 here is CASSDGRQETQYF. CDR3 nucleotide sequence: TGTGCCAGCAGCGATGGGCGGCAAGAGACCCAGTACTTC.